The clone carrying this TCR beta chain was recorded a few times. Its antigen remains unidentified. The sample originates from a study of T cells in Graves' hyperthyroidism and ophthalmopathy. Points from the study as a whole: Before onset, by a median of around 6.1 months, the model predicted ophthalmopathy.

TCR beta CDR3 regions were amplified from RNA transcripts. Using the HTBI primer set, a first-round RT-PCR was run on the TCR CDR3. TCRdb reprocessed the multiplex PCR reads with MiXCR, giving one entry per CDR3 protein. Of fewer than 850,000 distinct CDR3 sequences in the sample, around a sixth were seen once. Germline V gene sequence: CDR1 SGHAT, CDR2 FQNNGV. This CDR3 contains 15 residues. Trimming took off 2 bases at V and 0 bases at J, with 10 bases between the two ends. Sequencing was carried out using blood. The source of this sequence is a man aged 45-65 years with Graves' hyperthyroidism. The rearrangement links TRBV11-2 to TRBJ1-1; no definite D call. Here the CDR3 reads CASSLYEGMNTEAFF. CDR3 DNA: TGTGCCAGCAGCTTATACGAAGGGATGAACACTGAAGCTTTCTTT.